The clone carrying this T cell receptor (beta chain) was observed at least ten times. The data were obtained in a study of early T cells in non-severe SARS-CoV-2 infection. Turning to the study itself: Sequenced bulk RNA came from whole blood that was unsorted, and chains were unpaired.

MiXCR, run by TCRdb on the 5' RACE reads, gives a single entry per CDR3 protein. Of about 42,000 distinct CDR3 sequences listed, about 6% are singletons. The J segment lost 4 bases and the V segment lost 5 bases, leaving 5 bases of the junction unmatched. Germline V gives CDR1 MDHEN, CDR2 SYDVKM. This CDR3 spans 13 amino acids. The source of this sequence is an adult who was a healthcare worker with PCR-confirmed SARS-CoV-2 infection or an uninfected control (not recorded which). Sequenced material: whole blood, taken at baseline. The genes are TRBV28 and TRBJ2-7; 7 bases match TRBD1. The CDR3 loop is CASSRAGGYEQYF. The CDR3 nucleotides are TGTGCCAGCAGTCGGGCAGGGGGTTACGAGCAGTACTTC.